The 24 T cell receptor beta chains below all came from one sample that was sequenced in a study of cytomegalovirus exposure and HLA in healthy donors. PCR employed 60 Vbeta and 13 Jbeta primers. Assay: immunoSEQ multiplex PCR; the TCRdb copy retains only in-frame clones and omits some. The profile shows under 200,000 clones, 80% of them singletons. Specimen: PBMCs. The receptors shown here come from a man in his forties in good health and CMV-seropositive.

This clone has just a few counts. The rearrangement uses TRBV6-6 and TRBJ2-7, with TRBD1 matching 7 bases. CDR1 and CDR2 from the germline V gene are MNHNY and SVGAGI (reference sequence). Trimming removed 4 bases from V and 1 base from J; junction bases left unmatched: 10. This CDR3 is built from 16 residues. CDR3 residues: CASSSPLTGLSYEQYF. For the CDR3, the DNA is TGTGCCAGCAGTTCCCCTCTGACAGGGTTATCCTACGAGCAGTACTTC.

V and J are TRBV5-1 and TRBJ1-1; D is possibly TRBD1 (5 bases). Looked up from germline, CDR1 is SGHRS and CDR2 is YFSETQ. The V end was cut by 6 bases, the J end by 3 bases, with 12 bases between. The CDR3 covers 13 residues. CDR3 protein: CASMGSQDTEAFF. The DNA for the CDR3 is TGCGCCAGCATGGGTTCACAGGACACTGAAGCTTTCTTT. The variable domain in full, completed from reference TRBV5-1 and TRBJ1-1, reads KAGVTQTPRYLIKTRGQQVTLSCSPISGHRSVSWYQQTPGQGLQFLFEYFSETQRNKGNFPGRFSGRQFSNSRSEMNVSTLELGDSALYLCASMGSQDTEAFFGQGTRLTVV.

The gene calls are TRBV5-4 and TRBJ1-4; 9 positions agree with TRBD1. The CDR3 extends over 16 amino acids. Trimming took 4 bases from V and 6 from J; bases not matched to a gene: 10. Per germline, CDR1 SGHNT and CDR2 YYREEE (reference sequence). The CDR3 DNA sequence: TGTGCCAGCAGCCTTCTCCCGGGACAGGGTGATGAAAAACTGTTTTTT. It yields the protein CASSLLPGQGDEKLFF.

The V gene is TRBV7-2, the J gene TRBJ1-1; a weak D match, TRBD1 (5 bases). Germline CDR1 and CDR2: SGHTA and FQGNSA. V was shortened by 3 bases and J by 1 base, with 12 bases between the two germline ends. This CDR3 is built from 15 residues. The DNA of the CDR3 is TGTGCCAGCAGCTTCCCAGGGTTTACGAACACTGAAGCTTTCTTT. As protein: CASSFPGFTNTEAFF.

The chain recombines TRBV14 with TRBJ2-2, with D hard to call. The CDR3 runs 15 residues. The germline V gene encodes CDR1 SGHDN and CDR2 FVKESK. V shed 2 bases and J shed 4 bases, with 11 bases lying between them. The CDR3 sequence: CASSQLASSTGELFF. CDR3 sequence (DNA): TGTGCCAGCAGCCAATTAGCCTCGAGCACCGGGGAGCTGTTTTTT.

The rearrangement uses TRBV9 and TRBJ2-2; 9 positions match TRBD2. The CDR3 runs 16 residues. The V segment lost 3 bases and the J segment 6 bases; nucleotides outside the gene matches: 9. CDR1 and CDR2 from the germline V gene are SGDLS and YYNGEE. CDR3 in amino acids: CASSGWERGASGELFF. DNA of the CDR3: TGTGCCAGCAGCGGGTGGGAGCGGGGGGCGTCCGGGGAGCTGTTTTTT.

The rearrangement links TRBV30 to TRBJ1-2; the D gene is possibly TRBD1 (6 bases). CDR1 and CDR2 (germline): GTSNPN, SVGIG (reference sequence). The CDR3 runs to 13 residues. The V end lost 1 base, the J end lost 5 bases, and 11 bases lay between the germline ends. CDR3 residues: CAWSATRGYGYTF. In DNA form, the CDR3 reads TGTGCCTGGAGTGCCACCAGGGGTTATGGCTACACCTTC.

This rearrangement joins TRBV14 to TRBJ2-5; a weak D match, TRBD2 (5 bases). Germline assignment: CDR1 SGHDN and CDR2 FVKESK. Trimming shortened V by 0 bases and J by 0 bases, and 14 bases separated the two germline ends. The CDR3 loop spans 17 amino acids. The CDR3 nucleotides read TGTGCCAGCAGCCAAGAAAGGAGGTCCGTGTACCAAGAGACCCAGTACTTC. This gives the protein CASSQERRSVYQETQYF.

The chain couples TRBV2 to TRBJ1-1, with D unclear. The CDR3 sequence is 13 residues long. V lost 2 bases and J lost 1, with 5 bases in between. In germline, CDR1 is SNHLY, CDR2 FYNNEI. Here the CDR3 DNA reads TGTGCCAGCAGTGAACCGGGGAACACTGAAGCTTTCTTT. It encodes CASSEPGNTEAFF.

Regarding this clone: Other nucleotide sequences in the sample specify the same CDR3. This chain uses TRBV5-1 with TRBJ2-7; 7 nucleotides align to TRBD1. From germline, CDR1 is SGHRS and CDR2 YFSETQ. CDR3 length: 14 residues. V trimming: 4 bases; J trimming: 4 bases; junction bases outside the gene matches: 8. The CDR3 DNA reads as TGCGCCAGCAGCCTGCCGGGACAGACTTACGAGCAGTACTTC. Encoded protein: CASSLPGQTYEQYF.

The V and J genes are TRBV4-3 and TRBJ1-4; D remains ambiguous. The V gene lost 1 base and the J gene lost 8 bases, with 14 bases spanning the gap. CDR3 length: 15 residues. Germline assignment: CDR1 LGHNA and CDR2 YSLEER. The CDR3 sequence is CASSQGVLNGEKLFF. The CDR3 region has the DNA TGCGCCAGCAGCCAAGGGGTCCTGAACGGGGAAAAACTGTTTTTT.

This clone showed up just once. Other DNA sequences in the same sample also yield this CDR3. This rearrangement joins TRBV30 to TRBJ2-7; D might be TRBD1 (9 bases). Trimming pared 2 bases from V and 2 bases from J, leaving 16 bases between. The CDR3 contains 15 residues. In germline, CDR1 is GTSNPN, CDR2 SVGIG (reference sequence). The CDR3 loop reads CAWSRGGTGTYEQYF. CDR3 nucleotides: TGTGCCTGGAGTCGGGGGGGGACAGGGACCTACGAGCAGTACTTC.

V and J are TRBV5-6 and TRBJ2-7; TRBD1 agrees at 8 bases. The CDR3 consists of 15 residues. J gave up 4 bases and V 4 bases, and 10 bases lay outside the gene matches. Germline CDR1 is SGHDT and CDR2 is YYEEEE. For the CDR3, the DNA is TGTGCCAGCAGCCCACCAGGACAGGGAGTTTACGAGCAGTACTTC. It encodes CASSPPGQGVYEQYF.

This chain joins TRBV5-8 and TRBJ2-5; possible D gene TRBD1, 5 bases. Trimming removed 5 bases from V and 4 bases from J, with 9 bases in between. The germline V gene encodes CDR1 SGHTS and CDR2 YDEGEE. The CDR3 has 12 amino acids. The CDR3 sequence is CASRTGRETQYF. The DNA for the CDR3 is TGTGCCAGCAGAACAGGTAGAGAGACCCAGTACTTC. Looking up the rest from reference TRBV5-8 and TRBJ2-5 gives the full variable domain: EAGVTQSPTHLIKTRGQQATLRCSPISGHTSVYWYQQALGLGLQFLLWYDEGEERNRGNFPPRFSGRQFPNYSSELNVNALELEDSALYLCASRTGRETQYFGPGTRLLVL.

The chain links TRBV6-1 to TRBJ2-6; no definite D call. Germline loops: CDR1 MNHNS, CDR2 SASEGT. The V end lost 4 bases, the J end lost 0 bases, and 16 bases lay between the germline ends. This CDR3 has 18 amino acids. This CDR3 reads CASSGEDTTSSGANVLTF. In nucleotides, the CDR3 is TGTGCCAGCAGTGGAGAAGACACCACCAGCTCTGGGGCCAACGTCCTGACTTTC.

This clone was counted between two and nine times. The chain carries TRBV6-1 and TRBJ2-1, with 9 bases that match TRBD1. V was pared by 1 base and J by 8 bases, with 6 bases of the junction left unmatched. This CDR3 has 15 residues. CDR1 and CDR2 from the germline V gene are MNHNS and SASEGT. Here the CDR3 reads CASSEVGTGLYEQFF. Here the CDR3 DNA reads TGTGCCAGCAGTGAAGTCGGGACAGGGTTATATGAGCAGTTCTTC.

The chain has TRBV4-3 and TRBJ2-1; a possible D gene is TRBD1 (5 bases). The CDR3 extends over 16 amino acids. CDR1 is LGHNA and CDR2 is YSLEER in the germline V gene. V lost 0 bases and J lost 2, with 11 bases in between. CDR3 nucleotide sequence: TGCGCCAGCAGCCAAGATTCAGACAGAGCCTACAATGAGCAGTTCTTC. It translates to CASSQDSDRAYNEQFF.

As for this clone: At the DNA level, this CDR3 is encoded by other sequences in the same sample as well. This CDR3 is CASSRGQGNYGYTF. CDR3 in DNA: TGTGCCAGCAGCCGGGGACAGGGAAACTATGGCTACACCTTC. The chain carries TRBV7-3 and TRBJ1-2; 9 bases match TRBD1. The CDR3 is made up of 14 amino acids. Germline V gene sequence: CDR1 SGHTA, CDR2 FQGTGA. Trimming took 5 bases from V and 2 from J; bases not matched to a gene: 3.

The V call is TRBV11-2, the J call TRBJ1-5; a weak D match, TRBD1 (5 bases). The CDR3 has 15 residues. The germline V gene encodes CDR1 SGHAT and CDR2 FQNNGV. V shed 5 bases and J shed 8 bases, with 19 bases lying between them. CDR3 coding DNA: TGTGCCAGCAGCACAACCGGGACTATGATGGAGCCCCAGCATTTT. Amino acids: CASSTTGTMMEPQHF.

V and J are TRBV7-9 and TRBJ2-5; TRBD2 aligns across 7 bases. The CDR3 is made up of 15 amino acids. Per germline, CDR1 SEHNR and CDR2 FQNEAQ (reference sequence). Losses at the gene ends were 1 base for V and 5 bases for J; bases not matched to a gene: 7. CDR3: CASSLGWGGMETQYF. The CDR3 DNA is TGTGCCAGCAGCTTAGGTTGGGGAGGGATGGAGACCCAGTACTTC.

CDR3 DNA: TGTGCCAGCAGGCGAGACAGTGACCCTAACTATGGCTACACCTTC. Translating gives CASRRDSDPNYGYTF. The V gene is TRBV28, the J gene TRBJ1-2; tentative D call: TRBD1 (5 bases). The germline V and J ends were trimmed by 6 bases and 0 bases, with 14 bases remaining between them. From germline, CDR1 is MDHEN and CDR2 SYDVKM. There are 15 residues in the CDR3.

The rearrangement joins TRBV4-1 to TRBJ2-2; maybe TRBD2 (6 bases). CDR3 length: 16 residues. The V end was cut by 2 bases, the J end by 5 bases, with 15 bases between. Germline assignment: CDR1 MGHRA and CDR2 YSYEKL. This CDR3 is CASSQPRDSVTGELFF. Written as DNA, the CDR3 is TGCGCCAGCAGCCAACCCCGGGACTCAGTGACCGGGGAGCTGTTTTTT.

This chain uses TRBV27 with TRBJ2-1; no clear D. This CDR3 region has 16 residues. V lost 1 base and J lost 7, with 17 bases in between. CDR1 and CDR2 from the germline V gene are MNHEY and SMNVEV (reference sequence). CDR3 loop: CASSLFPLGFGNEQFF. The CDR3 nucleotides are TGTGCCAGCAGTTTATTCCCCCTCGGGTTCGGGAATGAGCAGTTCTTC.

This chain joins TRBV27 and TRBJ2-5; perhaps TRBD2 as D (7 bases). The CDR3 is 14 residues long. The germline CDR1 and CDR2 sequences are MNHEY and SMNVEV (reference sequence). Trimming stripped 3 bases from V and 7 bases from J, with 15 bases between. CDR3 sequence: CASSFERGDTTQYF. CDR3 sequence (DNA): TGTGCCAGCAGTTTTGAACGGGGGGACACGACCCAGTACTTC.